Listed below are T cell receptor beta chains from one sample, sequenced in a study of T cell changes during pregnancy in multiple sclerosis. Produced via immunoSEQ multiplex PCR; TCRdb's table is partial and in-frame only. The sample includes 65,000 to 70,000 clones, about 91% seen only once; the top ten take 2.3%. The specimen was peripheral blood, collected in the first trimester of pregnancy. The receptors stem from a female donor with multiple sclerosis, enrolled in a pregnancy study. Each CDR3 is given with its conserved first and last residue. The D gene is left open where the match is weak. Size is stated for part of the rows, as once, few or many counts, or as a class when the clone is expanded.

d_gene: TRBD1
j_gene: TRBJ2-2
abundance: .
v_gene: TRBV19
CDR3nt: TGTGCCAGCAAGGGACAGGGTAACACCGGGGAGCTGTTTTTT
CDR3aa: CASKGQGNTGELFF

d_gene: .
j_gene: TRBJ1-2
abundance: .
v_gene: TRBV19
CDR3nt: TGTGCCAGTAGTATGAGGCAAAACTATGGCTACACCTTC
CDR3aa: CASSMRQNYGYTF

d_gene: TRBD2
j_gene: TRBJ2-7
abundance: .
v_gene: TRBV7-2
CDR3nt: TGTGCCAGCAGCTCGGGACTAGCGGCGTCCTACGAGCAGTACTTC
CDR3aa: CASSSGLAASYEQYF

d_gene: TRBD1
j_gene: TRBJ1-2
abundance: .
v_gene: TRBV5-1
CDR3nt: TGCGCCAGCAGTCCGGACAGGCTGGGCTATGGCTACACCTTC
CDR3aa: CASSPDRLGYGYTF

d_gene: .
j_gene: TRBJ1-1
abundance: .
v_gene: TRBV7-8
CDR3nt: TGTGCCAGCAGCCGAGGGAGGGTTGGGAACACTGAAGCTTTCTTT
CDR3aa: CASSRGRVGNTEAFF

d_gene: TRBD2
j_gene: TRBJ2-3
abundance: .
v_gene: TRBV7-6
CDR3nt: TGTGCCAGCAGCCCCTTGTGGCAGCGGGGGGGCGGTTCAGATACGCAGTATTTT
CDR3aa: CASSPLWQRGGGSDTQYF

d_gene: TRBD1
j_gene: TRBJ2-5
abundance: .
v_gene: TRBV7-7
CDR3nt: TGTGCCAGCAGCTGGGGACAGCAAGAGACCCAGTACTTC
CDR3aa: CASSWGQQETQYF

d_gene: .
j_gene: TRBJ2-7
abundance: once
v_gene: TRBV2
CDR3nt: TGTGCCAGCAGTGAGTACTACGAGCAGTACTTC
CDR3aa: CASSEYYEQYF

d_gene: .
j_gene: TRBJ1-1
abundance: .
v_gene: TRBV6-5
CDR3nt: TGTGCCAGCGATAAGGCAGGAGGCACTGAAGCTTTCTTT
CDR3aa: CASDKAGGTEAFF

d_gene: .
j_gene: TRBJ2-6
abundance: .
v_gene: TRBV11-1
CDR3nt: TGTGCCAGCAGTCTATTACCCAGGGGAACTGGGGCCAACGTCCTGACTTTC
CDR3aa: CASSLLPRGTGANVLTF

d_gene: .
j_gene: TRBJ2-7
abundance: once
v_gene: TRBV10-3
CDR3nt: TGTGCCATCAGTGAGTTTAGGAGCTCCTACGAGCAGTACTTC
CDR3aa: CAISEFRSSYEQYF

d_gene: TRBD1
j_gene: TRBJ1-1
abundance: .
v_gene: TRBV5-4
CDR3nt: TGTGCCAGCAGCTCAGGGGGTGGTGGCACTGAAGCTTTCTTT
CDR3aa: CASSSGGGGTEAFF

d_gene: TRBD1
j_gene: TRBJ1-5
abundance: .
v_gene: TRBV5-8
CDR3nt: TGTGCCAGCAGCTCGGCCAGGGGGAGAAGCAATCAGCCCCAGCATTTT
CDR3aa: CASSSARGRSNQPQHF

d_gene: TRBD1
j_gene: TRBJ1-2
abundance: .
v_gene: TRBV7-2
CDR3nt: TGTGCCAGCAGCCGTCCGGGACAGGGAGGTCGGAGCTATGGCTACACCTTC
CDR3aa: CASSRPGQGGRSYGYTF

d_gene: TRBD1
j_gene: TRBJ2-7
abundance: .
v_gene: TRBV27
CDR3nt: TGTGCCAGCAGACGGACAGGTGGCTCCTACGAGCAGTACTTC
CDR3aa: CASRRTGGSYEQYF